The 23 T cell receptor beta chains below were found in one sample sequenced in a study of T cell changes during pregnancy in multiple sclerosis. Assay: immunoSEQ multiplex PCR; the TCRdb copy retains only in-frame clones and omits some. This sample has 85,000 to 90,000 clones, with 80% to 95% found just once. Sequenced material: peripheral blood, taken in the first trimester of pregnancy. These receptor sequences come from a female donor in good health, enrolled as a control in a pregnancy study.

The chain combines TRBV2 with TRBJ1-3, with D perhaps TRBD1 (5 bases). Germline loops: CDR1 SNHLY, CDR2 FYNNEI. V shed 3 bases and J shed 0 bases, with 18 bases lying between them. The CDR3 runs 18 residues. In DNA, the CDR3 is TGTGCCAGCAGTGACCCTACGCGACAGCGCTTCTCTGGAAACACCATATATTTT. Translating gives CASSDPTRQRFSGNTIYF.

The chain combines TRBV29-1 with TRBJ2-7; D remains unclear. V shed 5 bases and J shed 1 base, with 9 bases lying between them. Germline lookup yields CDR1 SQVTM and CDR2 ANQGSEA. CDR3 length: 12 amino acids. The DNA for the CDR3 is TGCAGCGTTTCGGCCGGGTCCTACGAGCAGTACTTC. It is translated as CSVSAGSYEQYF.

The V call is TRBV5-1, the J call TRBJ2-3, with 7 bases lining up with TRBD2. Trimming at V came to 2 bases and at J to 1 base, leaving 4 bases not matched to a gene. CDR3 length equals 15 residues. Per the germline V gene, CDR1 is SGHRS and CDR2 is YFSETQ. Here the CDR3 DNA reads TGCGCCAGCAGCTTCAGCGGGGAGCGCACAGATACGCAGTATTTT. It specifies CASSFSGERTDTQYF.

V usage is TRBV7-9 and J usage is TRBJ1-1; the D gene is possibly TRBD1 (6 bases). Germline values: CDR1 SEHNR, CDR2 FQNEAQ (reference sequence). This CDR3 comprises 15 residues. The ends were cut back, 5 bases at V and 2 bases at J, with 15 bases in the middle. As DNA, the CDR3 is TGTGCCAGCAGCCCTCCCGGGACACCAAACACTGAAGCTTTCTTT. Translating it yields CASSPPGTPNTEAFF.

The chain uses TRBV4-3 and TRBJ1-2; tentatively, D is TRBD1 (5 bases). V was shortened by 0 bases and J by 2 bases, with 7 bases between the two germline ends. The germline CDR1 and CDR2 sequences are LGHNA and YSLEER. This CDR3 has 14 amino acids. CDR3 nucleotide sequence: TGCGCCAGCAGCCAAGAGGAGGGGAACTATGGCTACACCTTC. Translating it yields CASSQEEGNYGYTF.

This chain uses TRBV6-5 with TRBJ1-1; D is unclear. The CDR3 extends over 13 amino acids. The V and J ends lost 6 bases and 3 bases respectively, with 11 bases between them. CDR1 and CDR2 from the germline V gene are MNHEY and SVGAGI. CDR3 region: CASSRKADTEAFF. For the CDR3, the DNA is TGTGCCAGCAGCAGAAAGGCGGACACTGAAGCTTTCTTT.

The rearrangement links TRBV7-2 to TRBJ1-6; possibly TRBD1 for D (5 bases). V gave up 4 bases and J gave up 9 bases, with 13 bases separating them. Germline loops: CDR1 SGHTA, CDR2 FQGNSA. CDR3 length equals 14 residues. The CDR3 loop is CASSSFQQVSPLHF. DNA for the CDR3: TGTGCCAGCAGCTCATTCCAACAGGTTTCACCCCTCCACTTT.

The rearrangement joins TRBV4-3 to TRBJ1-2; 9 nucleotides match TRBD1. This CDR3 is built from 14 residues. V shed 3 bases, J shed 4 bases, and the junction held 3 bases outside the gene matches. Germline V gene sequence: CDR1 LGHNA, CDR2 YSLEER. Here the CDR3 DNA reads TGCGCCAGCAGCCAGGGACAGGGCTCCTATGGCTACACCTTC. As protein: CASSQGQGSYGYTF.

This clone occurred a few times. V usage is TRBV29-1 and J usage is TRBJ1-4; 7 positions agree with TRBD1. The V gene's germline CDR1 is SQVTM and CDR2 ANQGSEA. CDR3 size: 15 residues. After removal of 8 bases from V and 0 bases from J, the junction contained 9 bases not matched to a gene. The CDR3 is CSIRQGPATNEKLFF. CDR3 in DNA: TGCAGCATTCGACAGGGCCCTGCAACTAATGAAAAACTGTTTTTT.

This rearrangement joins TRBV28 to TRBJ1-1; unclear D gene. The CDR3 runs to 12 residues. Looked up from germline, CDR1 is MDHEN and CDR2 is SYDVKM. The germline V and J ends were trimmed by 5 bases and 5 bases, with 9 bases remaining between them. The CDR3 region is CASSSVWTEAFF. The CDR3 bases are TGTGCCAGCAGTAGCGTCTGGACTGAAGCTTTCTTT.

This chain uses TRBV5-1 with TRBJ2-5, with D possibly matching TRBD1 (6 bases). The CDR3 has 14 residues. Between the trimmed V and J ends, which lost 2 bases and 4 bases, there was a span of 12 bases. Germline V gives CDR1 SGHRS, CDR2 YFSETQ. CDR3 DNA sequence: TGCGCCAGCAGCTTCCAGGGGAAGGGAGAGACCCAGTACTTC. Translating gives CASSFQGKGETQYF.

The rearrangement joins TRBV27 to TRBJ2-5; D possibly corresponds to TRBD2 (6 bases). CDR1 MNHEY and CDR2 SMNVEV come from the germline V gene (reference sequence). The V and J ends lost 6 bases and 9 bases respectively, with 26 bases between them. This CDR3 comprises 16 residues. The CDR3 DNA sequence: TGTGCCAGCAGCGGTAATCGGCTAGCGACAGTCCGGGCCCAGTACTTC. This gives the protein CASSGNRLATVRAQYF.

The chain recombines TRBV27 with TRBJ1-2; D not certain. This CDR3 comprises 12 residues. V lost 5 bases to trimming and J lost 4 bases, with 8 bases between them. The germline V gene has CDR1 MNHEY and CDR2 SMNVEV (reference sequence). CDR3 amino acids: CASSPYGYGYTF. The CDR3 DNA reads as TGTGCCAGCAGTCCCTATGGCTATGGCTACACCTTC.

V and J are TRBV7-9 and TRBJ1-3; tentative D call: TRBD1 (5 bases). Germline assignment: CDR1 SEHNR and CDR2 FQNEAQ (reference sequence). Trimming cost V 5 bases and J 2 bases, with 16 bases left between them. The CDR3 is 16 residues long. CDR3 in amino acids: CASSPIRGGTGNTIYF. CDR3 sequence (DNA): TGTGCCAGCAGCCCCATAAGGGGAGGGACTGGAAACACCATATATTTT.

This chain joins TRBV27 and TRBJ2-2; a weak D match, TRBD1 (6 bases). The germline V gene has CDR1 MNHEY and CDR2 SMNVEV (reference sequence). CDR3 size: 15 residues. Trimming cost V 6 bases and J 2 bases, with 13 bases left between them. The CDR3 here is CASRPGGQNTGELFF. CDR3 nucleotides: TGTGCCAGCAGGCCTGGGGGACAAAACACCGGGGAGCTGTTTTTT.

This chain joins TRBV27 and TRBJ2-2; weak D call: TRBD2 (6 bases). Looked up from germline, CDR1 is MNHEY and CDR2 is SMNVEV (reference sequence). V shed 0 bases and J shed 7 bases, with 9 bases lying between them. This CDR3 is 14 amino acids long. CDR3 region: CASSLSKGGGELFF. In nucleotides, the CDR3 is TGTGCCAGCAGTTTATCCAAGGGAGGCGGGGAGCTGTTTTTT.

This chain links TRBV18 with TRBJ2-3; D ambiguous. Trimming stripped 3 bases from V and 0 bases from J, with 10 bases between. Germline CDR1 and CDR2: KGHSH and LQKENI. The CDR3 has 15 residues. The CDR3 loop reads CASSPQEFSTDTQYF. As DNA, the CDR3 is TGTGCCAGCTCACCCCAGGAATTTAGCACAGATACGCAGTATTTT.

V gene TRBV28 combines with J gene TRBJ2-7; maybe TRBD1 (6 bases). The germline V gene has CDR1 MDHEN and CDR2 SYDVKM. Trimming removed 1 base from V and 5 bases from J, with 12 bases in between. The CDR3 totals 14 residues. CDR3 in DNA: TGTGCCAGCAGTTTATCCGCAGGGGATGACGAGCAGTACTTC. This sequence encodes CASSLSAGDDEQYF.

This clone was seen a few times. This chain joins TRBV9 and TRBJ2-1, with D possibly TRBD1 on 6 matching bases. The V gene lost 2 bases and the J gene lost 1 base, with 7 bases spanning the gap. Germline-derived CDR1 and CDR2 are SGDLS and YYNGEE. CDR3 length: 14 residues. CDR3 sequence reads: CASSVQGSYNEQFF. CDR3 nucleotide sequence: TGTGCCAGCAGCGTCCAGGGGTCCTACAATGAGCAGTTCTTC.

V gene TRBV6-5 combines with J gene TRBJ2-5; a weak D match, TRBD2 (5 bases). The length of the CDR3 is 15 residues. V was cut by 6 bases and J by 0 bases, with 14 bases left in between. The germline gives CDR1 MNHEY, CDR2 SVGAGI. CDR3 protein: CASRGEGMYQETQYF. In nucleotides, the CDR3 is TGTGCCAGCAGGGGAGAAGGGATGTACCAAGAGACCCAGTACTTC.

This clone was counted a single time. The genes are TRBV9 and TRBJ2-1, with 7 bases aligning to TRBD1. The CDR3 totals 16 residues. Unmatched junction bases numbered 3, after V lost 0 bases and J lost 0 bases. Germline V gives CDR1 SGDLS, CDR2 YYNGEE. Here the CDR3 DNA reads TGTGCCAGCAGCGTAGAGGGGGCTAGCTCCTACAATGAGCAGTTCTTC. Amino acids: CASSVEGASSYNEQFF.

The J gene is TRBJ2-7, the V gene TRBV30; D possibly corresponds to TRBD1 (5 bases). The V end lost 1 base, the J end lost 6 bases, and 13 bases lay between the germline ends. From germline, CDR1 is GTSNPN and CDR2 SVGIG (reference sequence). The CDR3 covers 13 residues. CDR3 nucleotides: TGTGCCTGGAGTGCAACCGGGCAGGGCGAGCAGTACTTC. It is translated as CAWSATGQGEQYF.

The J gene is TRBJ2-2, the V gene TRBV30; tentatively, D is TRBD2 (6 bases). CDR3 size: 16 residues. V lost 4 bases, J lost 1 base, and 16 bases lay in between. CDR1 is GTSNPN and CDR2 is SVGIG in the germline V gene (reference sequence). The CDR3 spells CAWKSPGLKNTGELFF. CDR3 in DNA: TGTGCCTGGAAGTCCCCGGGACTCAAGAACACCGGGGAGCTGTTTTTT.